This T cell receptor (beta chain) derives from a study of shared clonotypes between healthy human individuals. Study-level findings and limits: It was the few donors that limited the genetic and exposure-history diversity represented.

Measured with immunoSEQ multiplex PCR; TCRdb has only the in-frame clones, and not every one. The sample shows about 490,000 clones, over 70% of them seen only once. This CDR3 contains 12 residues. The germline gives CDR1 SQVTM, CDR2 ANQGSEA. Trimming stripped 3 bases from V and 11 bases from J, with 15 bases between. On this clone itself: Its target is not known.

The chain employs TRBV29-1 and TRBJ2-3, with D tentatively TRBD1 (5 bases). The sequenced sample was PBMCs. The clonotype originates from a woman aged 40-49 years in good health. Some clones in this sample may be carry-over from other donors' samples. CDR3 DNA: TGCAGCGTTGACCCGGCGCGGCAGGGGCAGTATTTT. Translated, it gives CSVDPARQGQYF.